This T cell receptor (beta chain) stems from a study of CD8 T cells in Susac syndrome. With random hexamers, roughly 0.45 to 1 ug RNA was reverse transcribed. TCRdb independently ran MiXCR on the immunoSEQ multiplex PCR reads; one entry per CDR3 protein. Found here are approximately 160,000 distinct CDR3 sequences, about 94% of them singletons; the top ten hold around 0.1%. CDR1 is SQVTM and CDR2 is ANQGSEA in the germline V gene. V lost 7 bases, J lost 3 bases, and 9 bases lay in between. The CDR3 consists of 11 residues. The sequence derives from a human donor with multiple sclerosis. V is TRBV29-1 and J is TRBJ1-2; D not resolved. The specimen was CD4+ T cells from PBMCs. In DNA form, the CDR3 reads TGCAGCGCCGATGCCTACTATGGCTACACCTTC. Its translation: CSADAYYGYTF.